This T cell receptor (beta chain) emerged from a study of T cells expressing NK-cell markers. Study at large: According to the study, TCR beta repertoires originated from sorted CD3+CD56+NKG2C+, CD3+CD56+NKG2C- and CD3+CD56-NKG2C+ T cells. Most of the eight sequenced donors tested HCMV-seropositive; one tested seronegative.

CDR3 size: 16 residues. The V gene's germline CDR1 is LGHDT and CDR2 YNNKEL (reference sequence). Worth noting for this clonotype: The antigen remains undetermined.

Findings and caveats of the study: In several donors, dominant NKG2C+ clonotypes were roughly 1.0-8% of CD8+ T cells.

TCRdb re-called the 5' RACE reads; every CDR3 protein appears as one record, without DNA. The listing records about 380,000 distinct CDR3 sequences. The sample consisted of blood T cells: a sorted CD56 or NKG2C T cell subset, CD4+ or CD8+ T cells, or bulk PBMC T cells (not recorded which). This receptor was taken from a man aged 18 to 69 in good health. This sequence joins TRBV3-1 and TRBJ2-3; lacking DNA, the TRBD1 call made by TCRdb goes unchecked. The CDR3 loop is CASSQEITGGSDTQYF.